Each of the 13 T cell receptor beta chains below was sequenced from the same sample in a study of cytomegalovirus exposure and HLA in healthy donors. 13 Jbeta primers and 60 Vbeta primers were used for the PCR. Sequencing was performed with immunoSEQ multiplex PCR; in TCRdb, only in-frame clones are kept and a portion is missing. The data hold about 200,000 clones, with approximately 83% observed a single time. Specimen: PBMCs. Receptor source: a boy aged 2-9 years in good health and CMV-seronegative.

The genes are TRBV7-2 and TRBJ1-6, with D unresolved. The CDR3 is 14 residues long. V was cut by 6 bases and J by 7 bases, with 13 bases left in between. Germline CDR1 and CDR2: SGHTA and FQGNSA. The DNA for the CDR3 is TGTGCCAGCAGGAGTGCCTTTTCCAATTCACCCCTCCACTTT. It specifies CASRSAFSNSPLHF. Variable domain in full (rest from reference TRBV7-2 and TRBJ1-6): GAGVSQSPSNKVTEKGKDVELRCDPISGHTALYWYRQSLGQGLEFLIYFQGNSAPDKSGLPSDRFSAERTGGSVSTLTIQRTQQEDSAVYLCASRSAFSNSPLHFGNGTRLTVT.

The gene calls are TRBV10-3 and TRBJ1-1; 10 nucleotides line up with TRBD1. After removal of 5 bases from V and 5 bases from J, the junction contained 5 bases not matched to a gene. CDR3 length: 14 amino acids. Germline V gene data show CDR1 as ENHRY and CDR2 as SYGVKD. The CDR3 DNA is TGTGCCATCAGTCAAGACAGGGGGCGGACTGAAGCTTTCTTT. This translates into CAISQDRGRTEAFF.

The J gene is TRBJ1-3, the V gene TRBV4-1, with TRBD1 identical over 9 bases. The CDR3 covers 15 residues. V lost 0 bases to trimming and J lost 6 bases; unmatched junction nucleotides: 3. Germline values: CDR1 MGHRA, CDR2 YSYEKL. CDR3 sequence (DNA): TGCGCCAGCAGCCAAGATCGGACAGGGGAAAACACCATATATTTT. As protein: CASSQDRTGENTIYF.

V usage is TRBV5-4 and J usage is TRBJ1-1; D is undetermined. Germline loops: CDR1 SGHNT, CDR2 YYREEE (reference sequence). The CDR3 runs to 13 residues. The V end was cut by 4 bases, the J end by 0 bases, with 7 bases between. CDR3 loop: CASSPRVNTEAFF. In nucleotides, the CDR3 is TGTGCCAGCAGCCCGAGGGTGAACACTGAAGCTTTCTTT.

The V gene is TRBV7-2, the J gene TRBJ2-7; D is perhaps TRBD2 (6 bases). Germline V CDR1 and CDR2: SGHTA, FQGNSA. Trimming stripped 2 bases from V and 3 bases from J, with 14 bases between. The CDR3 has 15 residues. The CDR3: CASSLSGGLNYEQYF. DNA for the CDR3: TGTGCCAGCAGCTTAAGTGGAGGGCTGAACTACGAGCAGTACTTC.

This clone was detected only once. The chain recombines TRBV7-8 with TRBJ1-2, with 8 bases matching TRBD1. CDR1 is SGHVS, CDR2 FQNEAQ, per germline. CDR3 length: 15 amino acids. Losses at the gene ends were 5 bases for V and 6 bases for J; bases not matched to a gene: 11. CDR3: CASSQLDREQDGYTF. The CDR3 region has the DNA TGTGCCAGCAGCCAACTGGACAGGGAACAGGATGGCTACACCTTC.

The chain recombines TRBV7-9 with TRBJ2-7; 11 bases are a match to TRBD2. V was pared by 1 base and J by 1 base, with 0 bases of the junction left unmatched. Germline V gene sequence: CDR1 SEHNR, CDR2 FQNEAQ (reference sequence). The CDR3 is 15 residues long. The CDR3 DNA reads TGTGCCAGCAGCTTAGGACTAGCGGGGTCCTACGAGCAGTACTTC. Translation: CASSLGLAGSYEQYF.

Note on this clone: One end of the junction varies from germline; a read error may be responsible. This chain connects TRBV7-9 to TRBJ2-1; 7 nucleotides match TRBD1. The CDR3 consists of 18 residues. Germline loops: CDR1 SEHNR, CDR2 FQNEAQ (reference sequence). The CDR3 sequence: CSSSQPRQGPSSYNEQFF. The CDR3 region has the DNA TGTTCCAGCAGCCAGCCCCGACAGGGACCAAGCTCCTACAATGAGCAGTTCTTC.

J is TRBJ1-1 and V is TRBV5-4, with 7 bases that match TRBD1. The V and J ends lost 4 bases and 14 bases, in that order; junction bases with no gene match: 11. The CDR3 has 12 amino acids. CDR1 SGHNT and CDR2 YYREEE come from the germline V gene (reference sequence). CDR3 region: CASSLGTAGRFF. The CDR3 DNA is TGTGCCAGCAGCCTGGGGACAGCCGGTCGATTCTTT.

The genes are TRBV11-3 and TRBJ2-5; 7 bases line up with TRBD2. This CDR3 is built from 18 residues. Germline CDR1 reads SGHNT; CDR2 reads YENEEA. V dropped 4 bases and J dropped 2; count of bases not matched to a gene: 16. CDR3: CASSSGGGKRREQETQYF. The CDR3 DNA reads TGTGCCAGCAGCTCTGGGGGGGGGAAGAGGAGAGAGCAAGAGACCCAGTACTTC. The full variable domain, rest sourced from reference TRBV11-3 and TRBJ2-5, is EAGVVQSPRYKIIEKKQPVAFWCNPISGHNTLYWYLQNLGQGPELLIRYENEEAVDDSQLPKDRFSAERLKGVDSTLKIQPAELGDSAVYLCASSSGGGKRREQETQYFGPGTRLLVL.

This chain uses TRBV29-1 with TRBJ2-1, with a weak D call TRBD2 (6 bases). V lost 6 bases, J lost 0 bases, and 18 bases lay in between. This CDR3 comprises 16 residues. Germline V lookup: CDR1 SQVTM, CDR2 ANQGSEA. The CDR3 loop reads CSVAGDSGGSYNEQFF. The CDR3 DNA sequence: TGCAGCGTCGCCGGGGACTCCGGCGGCTCCTACAATGAGCAGTTCTTC.

The chain employs TRBV13 and TRBJ2-7, with D perhaps TRBD2 (5 bases). The V gene lost 0 bases and the J gene lost 6 bases, with 9 bases spanning the gap. The CDR3 runs to 13 residues. Germline assignment: CDR1 PRHDT and CDR2 FYEKMQ (reference sequence). In DNA form, the CDR3 reads TGTGCCAGCAGCTTAGGGTCGGGGTCCGAGCAGTACTTC. It is translated as CASSLGSGSEQYF.

The chain is built from TRBV25-1 and TRBJ2-5; TRBD1 matches at 8 bases. The CDR3 spans 15 residues. The V gene end was trimmed by 3 bases and the J gene end by 4 bases; junction bases not matched to a gene: 7. From germline, CDR1 is MGHDK and CDR2 SYGVNS. CDR3 sequence: CASSDWTGRPETQYF. DNA for the CDR3: TGTGCCAGCAGTGATTGGACAGGGCGGCCAGAGACCCAGTACTTC.